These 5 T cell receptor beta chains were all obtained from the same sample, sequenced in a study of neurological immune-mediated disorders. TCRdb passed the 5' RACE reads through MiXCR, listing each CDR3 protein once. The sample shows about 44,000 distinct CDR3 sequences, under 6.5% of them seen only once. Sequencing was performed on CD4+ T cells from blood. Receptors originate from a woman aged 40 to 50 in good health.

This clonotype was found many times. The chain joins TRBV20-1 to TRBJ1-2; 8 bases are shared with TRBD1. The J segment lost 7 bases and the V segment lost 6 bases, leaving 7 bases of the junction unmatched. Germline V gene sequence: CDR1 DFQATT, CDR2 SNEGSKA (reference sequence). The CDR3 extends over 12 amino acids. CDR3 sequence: CSADREGSGYTF. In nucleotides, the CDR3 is TGCAGTGCGGACAGGGAAGGCTCTGGCTACACCTTC.

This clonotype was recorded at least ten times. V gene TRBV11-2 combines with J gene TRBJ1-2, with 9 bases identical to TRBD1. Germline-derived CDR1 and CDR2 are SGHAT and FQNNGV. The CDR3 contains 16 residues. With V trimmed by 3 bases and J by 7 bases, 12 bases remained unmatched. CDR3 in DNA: TGTGCCAGCAGCTTTGCCCGGCCGGGACAGGGCACTGGCTACACCTTC. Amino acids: CASSFARPGQGTGYTF.

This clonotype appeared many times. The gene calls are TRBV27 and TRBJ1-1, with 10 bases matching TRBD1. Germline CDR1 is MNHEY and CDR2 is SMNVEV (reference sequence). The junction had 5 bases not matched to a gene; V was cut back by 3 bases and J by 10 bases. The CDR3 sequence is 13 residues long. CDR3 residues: CASSLDRGVSAFF. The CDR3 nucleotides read TGTGCCAGCAGTTTGGACAGGGGGGTATCAGCTTTCTTT.

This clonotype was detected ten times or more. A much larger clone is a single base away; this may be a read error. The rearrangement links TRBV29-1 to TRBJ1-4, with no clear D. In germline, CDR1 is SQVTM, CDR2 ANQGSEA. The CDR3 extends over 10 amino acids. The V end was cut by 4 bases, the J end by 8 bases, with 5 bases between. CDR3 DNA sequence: TGCAGCGTTGGAGAAGAAAAACTGTTTTTT. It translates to CSVGEEKLFF. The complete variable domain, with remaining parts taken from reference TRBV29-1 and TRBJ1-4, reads SAVISQKPSRDICQRGTSLTIQCQVDSQVTMMFWYRQQPGQSLTLIATANQGSEATYESGFVIDKFPISRPNLTFSTLTVSNMSPEDSSIYLCSVGEEKLFFGSGTQLSVL.

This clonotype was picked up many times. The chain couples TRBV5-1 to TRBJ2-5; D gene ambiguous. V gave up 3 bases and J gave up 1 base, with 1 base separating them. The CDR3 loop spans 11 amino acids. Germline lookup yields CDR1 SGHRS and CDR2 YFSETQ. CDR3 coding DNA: TGCGCCAGCAGCTCCCAAGAGACCCAGTACTTC. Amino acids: CASSSQETQYF.